The 9 T cell receptor beta chains below come from one sample, sequenced in a study of T cell responses to AZD1222 COVID-19 vaccine. Profiled with immunoSEQ multiplex PCR; TCRdb holds only in-frame clones, not every one. Here the sample spans 85,000 to 90,000 clones, about 92% being singletons. This sample comprised peripheral blood, obtained on day 0 of AZD1222 vaccination. Every receptor here comes from an adult in good health.

The V gene is TRBV7-2, the J gene TRBJ1-1; tentatively, D is TRBD1 (5 bases). V was trimmed by 3 bases and J by 2 bases, leaving 10 bases between them. This CDR3 has 14 amino acids. CDR1 is SGHTA and CDR2 is FQGNSA in the germline V gene. In DNA form, the CDR3 reads TGTGCCAGCAGCTTGGGGGGAAGAAACACTGAAGCTTTCTTT. It encodes CASSLGGRNTEAFF.

This chain uses TRBV29-1 with TRBJ2-2, with 8 bases identical to TRBD2. Per germline, CDR1 SQVTM and CDR2 ANQGSEA. Trimming cost V 3 bases and J 4 bases; bases outside gene matches: 4. The CDR3 runs to 14 residues. CDR3 DNA: TGCAGCGTTGAGCAGCGGGGGACCACCGGGGAGCTGTTTTTT. Translation gives CSVEQRGTTGELFF.

This clone has only one observation. CDR3 DNA sequence: TGTGCCAGCAGCCCGGTGTCGGGGCCCGGGGATGAAAAACTGTTTTTT. This gives the protein CASSPVSGPGDEKLFF. The genes are TRBV5-5 and TRBJ1-4, with D maybe TRBD1 (5 bases). Germline assignment: CDR1 SGHKS and CDR2 YYEKEE (reference sequence). V shed 4 bases and J shed 6 bases, with 19 bases lying between them. This CDR3 region has 16 residues. The full variable domain, with the rest looked up from reference TRBV5-5 and TRBJ1-4, is DAGVTQSPTHLIKTRGQQVTLRCSPISGHKSVSWYQQVLGQGPQFIFQYYEKEERGRGNFPDRFSARQFPNYSSELNVNALLLGDSALYLCASSPVSGPGDEKLFFGSGTQLSVL.

The chain is built from TRBV7-9 and TRBJ1-6, with 7 bases that match TRBD1. J gave up 6 bases and V 1 base, and 3 bases lay outside the gene matches. CDR1 SEHNR and CDR2 FQNEAQ come from the germline V gene (reference sequence). This CDR3 has 15 residues. CDR3 DNA sequence: TGTGCCAGCAGCTTAGGGACAGGTATTAATTCACCCCTCCACTTT. Its protein product is CASSLGTGINSPLHF.

The V call is TRBV5-1, the J call TRBJ1-2; 9 positions match TRBD1. V gave up 0 bases and J gave up 8 bases; unmatched junction bases: 8. The CDR3 runs 15 residues. Germline assignment: CDR1 SGHRS and CDR2 YFSETQ. In DNA, the CDR3 is TGCGCCAGCAGCTTGGCGGGACAGGGTCGTGCAGGCTACACCTTC. Translated, it gives CASSLAGQGRAGYTF.

This chain uses TRBV30 with TRBJ2-3; perhaps D is TRBD1 or TRBD2 (5 bases each). Germline V CDR1 and CDR2: GTSNPN, SVGIG (reference sequence). The CDR3 sequence is 16 residues long. Trimming removed 3 bases from V and 1 base from J, with 17 bases in between. The DNA of the CDR3 is TGTGCCTGGAGGGGGCCGGGGCTTGGTCGCACAGATACGCAGTATTTT. Amino acids: CAWRGPGLGRTDTQYF.

The J gene is TRBJ1-5, the V gene TRBV19; D is unclear. The CDR3 spans 13 residues. The V and J ends lost 4 bases and 3 bases respectively, with 7 bases between them. CDR1 and CDR2 from the germline V gene are LNHDA and SQIVND (reference sequence). The CDR3 is CASSTAANQPQHF. DNA for the CDR3: TGTGCCAGTAGTACCGCAGCCAATCAGCCCCAGCATTTT.

The rearrangement links TRBV15 to TRBJ2-7; D assignment may be TRBD1 or TRBD2 (5 bases each). The CDR3 is made up of 17 amino acids. Trimming took off 3 bases at V and 2 bases at J, with 20 bases between the two ends. The germline V gene has CDR1 LNHNV and CDR2 YYDKDF (reference sequence). CDR3 sequence: CATSRDTPWDGAYEQYF. As DNA, the CDR3 is TGTGCCACCAGCAGGGATACACCATGGGACGGGGCCTACGAGCAGTACTTC.

The rearrangement uses TRBV9 and TRBJ2-2; possible D gene TRBD1, 6 bases. The germline V gene has CDR1 SGDLS and CDR2 YYNGEE. V was pared by 4 bases and J by 0 bases, with 19 bases between. The CDR3 sequence is 18 residues long. The CDR3 bases are TGTGCCAGCAGCAACAGGGCCAAAGGGCTGGCGAACACCGGGGAGCTGTTTTTT. Its protein is CASSNRAKGLANTGELFF.